These 15 T cell receptor beta chains were sequenced from one sample in a study of monozygotic twins with inflammatory bowel disease. From its re-call of the 5' RACE reads, TCRdb lists each CDR3 protein once, without DNA. The sample includes some 210,000 distinct CDR3 sequences. The sequenced sample consisted of blood. The receptor source for this set is a human donor with ulcerative colitis or Crohn's disease, or a healthy co-twin of an affected twin (not recorded which).

The V and J genes are TRBV6-2 or TRBV6-3 and TRBJ2-7. Germline CDR1 is MNHEY and CDR2 is SVGEGT. CDR3 length: 11 residues. The CDR3 spells CASSWSYEQYF.

The CDR3 reads CASSYGGQTGRTEAFF. The chain has TRBV27 and TRBJ1-1; TCRdb's D call, TRBD1, is unchecked because there is no DNA. Looked up from germline, CDR1 is MNHEY and CDR2 is SMNVEV (reference sequence). The CDR3 has 16 residues.

The CDR3: CASSLWVNTEAFF. The gene calls are TRBV12-3 or TRBV12-4 and TRBJ1-1. This CDR3 has 13 residues.

The chain employs TRBV29-1 and TRBJ2-1. CDR1 SQVTM and CDR2 ANQGSEA come from the germline V gene. This CDR3 spans 14 amino acids. This CDR3 is CSVLAAGSPHEQFF.

This CDR3 reads CATTGRQVGTDTQYF. The chain employs TRBV15 and TRBJ2-3; TCRdb designates TRBD1, a call that cannot be tested without DNA. The germline CDR1 and CDR2 sequences are LNHNV and YYDKDF (reference sequence). The CDR3 sequence is 15 residues long.

The gene calls are TRBV7-8 and TRBJ2-1; TCRdb outputs TRBD1, but without DNA this stays unchecked. CDR1 SGHVS and CDR2 FQNEAQ come from the germline V gene. This CDR3 region has 17 residues. CDR3 loop: CASSLVAGDRSDNEQFF.

The chain uses TRBV3-1 and TRBJ1-4. CDR3 length: 15 residues. CDR1 and CDR2 from the germline V gene are LGHDT and YNNKEL (reference sequence). CDR3: CASSQPGTTNEKLFF.

The chain has TRBV12-3 or TRBV12-4 and TRBJ2-1; the D call from TCRdb, TRBD1, cannot be confirmed without DNA. CDR3 size: 15 residues. CDR3 in amino acids: CASTKAGGGYNEQFF.

V usage is TRBV7-9 and J usage is TRBJ2-1; TCRdb reports TRBD2, a call that lacks DNA to check it against. The CDR3 consists of 16 residues. Per germline, CDR1 SEHNR and CDR2 FQNEAQ (reference sequence). CDR3 sequence reads: CASSLRGSGLGYEQFF.

This rearrangement joins TRBV5-1 to TRBJ2-3; lacking DNA, the TRBD1 call made by TCRdb goes unchecked. CDR3 size: 15 residues. Germline V CDR1 and CDR2: SGHRS, YFSETQ. This CDR3 reads CASSRMTGGADTQYF. The full variable domain, its missing parts supplied by reference TRBV5-1 and TRBJ2-3, is KAGVTQTPRYLIKTRGQQVTLSCSPISGHRSVSWYQQTPGQGLQFLFEYFSETQRNKGNFPGRFSGRQFSNSRSEMNVSTLELGDSALYLCASSRMTGGADTQYFGPGTRLTVL.

The gene calls are TRBV4-1 and TRBJ1-2. The germline CDR1 and CDR2 sequences are MGHRA and YSYEKL. The CDR3 has 13 amino acids. This CDR3 reads CASSRSDVDGYTF.

The V and J genes are TRBV19 and TRBJ2-1; TCRdb calls TRBD2, which cannot be checked without DNA. This CDR3 is built from 15 residues. Germline V lookup: CDR1 LNHDA, CDR2 SQIVND (reference sequence). Here the CDR3 reads CASTKGLAGGGEQFF.

The chain couples TRBV7-6 to TRBJ2-2; TCRdb lists TRBD1, though no DNA is available to test this call. This CDR3 has 18 residues. Germline CDR1 SGHVS, CDR2 FNYEAQ. The CDR3 loop reads CASSSLRRGHINTGELFF. Filled out from reference TRBV7-6 and TRBJ2-2, the complete variable domain reads GAGVSQSPRYKVTKRGQDVALRCDPISGHVSLYWYRQALGQGPEFLTYFNYEAQQDKSGLPNDRFSAERPEGSISTLTIQRTEQRDSAMYRCASSSLRRGHINTGELFFGEGSRLTVL.

The gene calls are TRBV3-1 and TRBJ1-6; as DNA is missing, the TRBD1 call by TCRdb cannot be tested. The germline V gene has CDR1 LGHDT and CDR2 YNNKEL (reference sequence). The CDR3 sequence is 17 residues long. CDR3 protein: CASSQDSGQAADSPLHF.

The genes are TRBV27 and TRBJ2-2; lacking DNA, the TRBD2 call made by TCRdb goes unchecked. The V gene's germline CDR1 is MNHEY and CDR2 SMNVEV (reference sequence). CDR3 size: 14 residues. This CDR3 reads CASSLAVRAGELFF.